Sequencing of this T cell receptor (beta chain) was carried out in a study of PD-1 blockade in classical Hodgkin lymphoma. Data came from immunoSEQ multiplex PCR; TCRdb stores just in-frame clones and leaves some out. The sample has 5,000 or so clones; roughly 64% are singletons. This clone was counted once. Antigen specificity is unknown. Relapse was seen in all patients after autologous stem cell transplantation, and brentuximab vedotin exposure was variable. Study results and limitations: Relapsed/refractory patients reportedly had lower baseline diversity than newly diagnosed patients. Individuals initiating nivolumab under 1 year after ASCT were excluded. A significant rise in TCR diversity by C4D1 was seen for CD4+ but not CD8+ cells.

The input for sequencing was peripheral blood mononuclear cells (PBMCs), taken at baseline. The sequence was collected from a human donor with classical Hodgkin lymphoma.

The CDR3 is CASSAGTSWETQYF. The CDR3 nucleotides are TGTGCCAGTAGTGCCGGGACCAGCTGGGAGACCCAGTACTTC. The chain carries TRBV19 and TRBJ2-5, with D possibly being TRBD1 or TRBD2 (5 bases each). V was trimmed by 5 bases and J by 5 bases, leaving 15 bases between them. CDR1 and CDR2 from the germline V gene are LNHDA and SQIVND (reference sequence). This CDR3 spans 14 amino acids.